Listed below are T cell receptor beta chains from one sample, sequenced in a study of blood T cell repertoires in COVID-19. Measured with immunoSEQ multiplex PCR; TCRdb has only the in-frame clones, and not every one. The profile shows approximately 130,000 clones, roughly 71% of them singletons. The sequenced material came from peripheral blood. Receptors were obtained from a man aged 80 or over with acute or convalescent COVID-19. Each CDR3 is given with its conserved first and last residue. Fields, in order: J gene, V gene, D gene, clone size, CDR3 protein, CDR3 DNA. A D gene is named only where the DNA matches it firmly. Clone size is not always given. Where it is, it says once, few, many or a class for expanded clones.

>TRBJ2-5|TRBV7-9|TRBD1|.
CASSLQGAQETQYF
TGTGCCAGCAGCTTACAGGGGGCCCAAGAGACCCAGTACTTC
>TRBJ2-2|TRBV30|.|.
CAYQDFSTGELFF
TGTGCCTACCAGGACTTTTCCACCGGGGAGCTGTTTTTT
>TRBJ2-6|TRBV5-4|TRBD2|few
CASSWGGAGANVLTF
TGTGCCAGCAGCTGGGGGGGTGCCGGGGCCAACGTCCTGACTTTC
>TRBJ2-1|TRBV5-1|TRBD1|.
CASSPDSGTGFF
TGCGCCAGCAGCCCAGACTCCGGGACAGGGTTCTTC
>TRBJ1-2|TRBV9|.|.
CASSVANGHRKLYF
TGTGCCAGCAGCGTAGCTAATGGACACAGAAAACTTTACTTC
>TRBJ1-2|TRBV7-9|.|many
CASSSPGMRGYTF
TGTGCCAGCAGCTCGCCAGGGATGCGTGGCTACACCTTC
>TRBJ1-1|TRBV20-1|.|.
CSGTQGTEAFF
TGCAGTGGGACCCAGGGGACTGAAGCTTTCTTT
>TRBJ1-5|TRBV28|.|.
CASSSLDGLSNQPQHF
TGTGCCAGCAGTTCCCTAGATGGACTTAGCAATCAGCCCCAGCATTTT
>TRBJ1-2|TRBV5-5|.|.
CASRSGGRLVGNYGYTF
TGTGCCAGCAGGAGTGGGGGCAGGTTGGTCGGGAACTATGGCTACACCTTC
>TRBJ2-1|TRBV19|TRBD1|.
CASSIAPGTGAEQFF
TGTGCCAGTAGTATAGCCCCCGGGACAGGGGCTGAGCAGTTCTTC
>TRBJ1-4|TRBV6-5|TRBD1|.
CASSSNRGTNEKLFF
TGTGCCAGCAGTTCCAACAGGGGTACTAATGAAAAACTGTTTTTT
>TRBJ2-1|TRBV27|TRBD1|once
CASSPPPGQGSNEQFF
TGTGCCAGCAGTCCTCCGCCGGGACAGGGGAGCAATGAGCAGTTCTTC
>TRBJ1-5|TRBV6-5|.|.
CASGRDSGPQHF
TGTGCCAGCGGCCGGGACTCCGGGCCCCAGCATTTT
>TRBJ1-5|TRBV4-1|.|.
CASSQGFGRGLNQPQHF
TGCGCCAGCAGCCAAGGGTTCGGCAGGGGACTAAATCAGCCCCAGCATTTT
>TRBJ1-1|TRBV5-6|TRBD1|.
CASSFLTGWDTEAFF
TGTGCCAGCAGCTTCTTGACAGGGTGGGACACTGAAGCTTTCTTT
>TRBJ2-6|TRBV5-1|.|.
CASKLRSGANVLTF
TGCGCCAGCAAGTTGCGATCTGGGGCCAACGTCCTGACTTTC
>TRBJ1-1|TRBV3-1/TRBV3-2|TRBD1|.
CASSPTGANTEAFF
TGTGCCAGCAGCCCGACAGGGGCTAACACTGAAGCTTTCTTT
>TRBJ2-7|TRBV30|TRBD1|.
CAWTGTGYYEQYF
TGTGCCTGGACCGGGACAGGGTACTACGAGCAGTACTTC
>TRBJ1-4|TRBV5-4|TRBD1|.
CASSLGQGRNEKLFF
TGTGCCAGCAGCTTGGGACAGGGTCGAAATGAAAAACTGTTTTTT
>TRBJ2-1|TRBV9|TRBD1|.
CASSLGQPFNEQFF
TGTGCCAGCAGCTTGGGACAGCCGTTCAATGAGCAGTTCTTC
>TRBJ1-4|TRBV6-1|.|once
CASSEVASVFLFPGREKLFF
TGTGCCAGCAGTGAAGTTGCTTCGGTGTTTCTATTTCCAGGGCGGGAAAAACTGTTTTTT
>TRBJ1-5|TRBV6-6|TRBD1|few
CASPRGDREPQHF
TGTGCCAGCCCTAGAGGAGACAGGGAGCCCCAGCATTTT
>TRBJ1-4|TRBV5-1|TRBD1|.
CASSSRTGDGEKLFF
TGCGCCAGCAGCTCACGGACAGGGGACGGCGAAAAACTGTTTTTT
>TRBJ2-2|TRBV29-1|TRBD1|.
CSVELRDRGDLRKNTGELFF
TGCAGCGTTGAGCTCCGGGACAGGGGCGATCTAAGAAAGAACACCGGGGAGCTGTTTTTT
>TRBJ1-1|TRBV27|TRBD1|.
CASSFFWGQGGGTEAFF
TGTGCCAGCAGTTTCTTCTGGGGACAGGGGGGGGGCACTGAAGCTTTCTTT
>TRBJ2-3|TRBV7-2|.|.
CASSLAGSTDTQYF
TGTGCCAGCAGCTTAGCGGGCAGCACAGATACGCAGTATTTT
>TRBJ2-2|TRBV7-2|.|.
CASSLMRQAMGELFF
TGTGCCAGCAGCTTAATGAGACAGGCGATGGGGGAGCTGTTTTTT
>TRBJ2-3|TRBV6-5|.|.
CASRITPTRADTQYF
TGTGCCAGCAGAATTACTCCGACTAGAGCAGATACGCAGTATTTT
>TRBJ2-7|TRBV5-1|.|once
CASSLGRAGDEQYF
TGCGCCAGCAGCTTGGGACGGGCCGGGGACGAGCAGTACTTC
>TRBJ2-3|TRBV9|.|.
CASSVEAGADTQYF
TGTGCCAGCAGCGTAGAGGCGGGGGCGGATACGCAGTATTTT
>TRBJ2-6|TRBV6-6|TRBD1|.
CASSFSGTGGRPGANVLTF
TGTGCCAGCAGCTTCTCCGGGACAGGGGGCCGCCCTGGGGCCAACGTCCTGACTTTC
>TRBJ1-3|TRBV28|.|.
CASSSGSGAGNTIYF
TGTGCCAGCAGTTCGGGATCCGGGGCTGGAAACACCATATATTTT
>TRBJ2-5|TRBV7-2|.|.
CASSRGREETQYF
TGTGCCAGCAGCAGGGGCAGGGAAGAGACCCAGTACTTC
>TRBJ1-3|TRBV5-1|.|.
CASSPGTGNTIYF
TGCGCCAGCAGCCCGGGTACTGGAAACACCATATATTTT
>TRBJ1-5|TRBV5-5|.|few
CASSLSGTHSNQPQHF
TGTGCCAGCAGCTTGAGCGGGACACATAGCAATCAGCCCCAGCATTTT
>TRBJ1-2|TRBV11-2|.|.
CASSSGSIGYTF
TGTGCCAGCAGCTCGGGGTCGATCGGCTACACCTTC
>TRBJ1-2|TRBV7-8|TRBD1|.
CASSLGTGFGYTF
TGTGCCAGCAGCTTAGGGACAGGGTTTGGCTACACCTTC
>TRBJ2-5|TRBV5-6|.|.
CASGIGGPYQETQYF
TGTGCCAGCGGGATAGGGGGACCCTACCAAGAGACCCAGTACTTC
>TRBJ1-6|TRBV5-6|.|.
CASSLDGGTGNSPLHF
TGTGCCAGCAGCTTGGACGGAGGTACTGGAAATTCACCCCTCCACTTT
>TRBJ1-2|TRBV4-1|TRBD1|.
CASSQPDRANLNYGYTF
TGCGCCAGCAGCCAACCGGACAGGGCCAATCTTAACTATGGCTACACCTTC
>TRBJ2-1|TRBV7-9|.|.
CASSLTQPNGEQFF
TGTGCCAGCAGCTTAACACAGCCCAATGGTGAGCAGTTCTTC
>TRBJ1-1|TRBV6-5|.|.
CASNNRREAFF
TGTGCCAGCAATAATAGGAGAGAAGCTTTCTTT
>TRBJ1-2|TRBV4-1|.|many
CASSQFFTVKTDGYTF
TGCGCCAGCAGCCAGTTTTTTACAGTTAAGACGGATGGCTACACCTTC
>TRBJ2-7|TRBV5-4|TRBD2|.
CASSLGGGRSYEQYF
TGTGCCAGCAGCTTAGGCGGGGGGCGTTCCTACGAGCAGTACTTC
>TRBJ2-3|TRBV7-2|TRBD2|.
CASSFPLAGATDTQYF
TGTGCCAGCAGCTTTCCATTAGCGGGGGCCACAGATACGCAGTATTTT
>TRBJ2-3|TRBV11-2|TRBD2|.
CASSIVGGVITDTQYF
TGTGCCAGCAGCATCGTTGGGGGGGTGATCACAGATACGCAGTATTTT
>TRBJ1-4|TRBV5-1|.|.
CASSLGSGASGEKLFF
TGCGCCAGCAGCTTGGGAAGTGGGGCGTCGGGTGAAAAACTGTTTTTT
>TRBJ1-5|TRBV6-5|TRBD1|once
CASRDRGPRPQHF
TGTGCCAGCAGGGACAGGGGCCCGAGGCCCCAGCATTTT
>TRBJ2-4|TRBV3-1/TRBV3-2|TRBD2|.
CASSQAGGRDIQYF
TGTGCCAGCAGCCAAGCGGGGGGGCGTGACATTCAGTACTTC
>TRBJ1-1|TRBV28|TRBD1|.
CASSLSAGTVSTEAFF
TGTGCCAGCAGTTTATCGGCCGGGACAGTCAGCACTGAAGCTTTCTTT
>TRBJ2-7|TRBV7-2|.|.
CASSLSAPYEQYF
TGTGCCAGCAGCTTAAGCGCACCCTACGAGCAGTACTTC
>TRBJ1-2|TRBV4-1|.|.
CASSQEPVNYGYTF
TGCGCCAGCAGCCAAGAACCAGTAAACTATGGCTACACCTTC
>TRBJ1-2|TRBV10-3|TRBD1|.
CAIRGQGFGLRGYTF
TGTGCCATCAGGGGACAGGGCTTTGGTCTACGTGGCTACACCTTC
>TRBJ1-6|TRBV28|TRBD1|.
CASRGQNNSPLHF
TGTGCCAGCAGGGGACAGAATAATTCACCCCTCCACTTT